This TCR beta chain was sequenced for a study of technical replicates of blood from a handful of donors. This clone appeared once. Germline lookup yields CDR1 MGHDK and CDR2 SYGVNS. This CDR3 comprises 13 residues. Between the trimmed V and J ends, which lost 5 bases and 4 bases, there was a span of 10 bases. Data came from immunoSEQ multiplex PCR; TCRdb stores just in-frame clones and leaves some out. The sample gives 7,500 or so clones, almost 97% of which show up once; around 7.2% is in the top ten. The receptor was isolated from a human donor in good health. V and J are TRBV25-1 and TRBJ2-3; maybe TRBD2 (6 bases). Material for sequencing was PBMCs. CDR3 coding DNA: TGTGCCAGCAGTCGGGGGAGTGCAGATACGCAGTATTTT. It codes for CASSRGSADTQYF.